This TCR beta chain emerged from a study of chronic HIV infection and antiretroviral therapy. TCRdb called the 5' RACE reads again in MiXCR, with one record for every CDR3 protein. The repertoire consists of under 55,000 distinct CDR3 sequences, with roughly 19% occurring once and the leading ten covering roughly 3%. This clonotype was observed a few times. The sequence came from an adult who had HIV and had not received antiretroviral therapy, or was an uninfected healthy control (not recorded which). The specimen was peripheral blood.

CDR3 residues: CASSARGQGRAGELFF. The DNA of the CDR3 is TGTGCCAGCAGCGCCCGCGGACAGGGGAGGGCCGGGGAGCTGTTTTTT. The chain couples TRBV9 to TRBJ2-2, with TRBD1 matching 9 bases. The V and J ends lost 3 bases and 6 bases, in that order; junction bases with no gene match: 9. The germline gives CDR1 SGDLS, CDR2 YYNGEE. The CDR3 is 16 residues long.